A selection of T cell receptor beta chains follows, all from one sample in a study of neurological immune-mediated disorders. TCRdb reanalysed the 5' RACE reads using MiXCR and keeps one entry per CDR3 protein. The sample has tens of thousands of distinct CDR3 sequences, 4% to 5.5% seen once. The sequencing sample was made of PBMCs. The source is a man in his forties or fifties with multiple sclerosis. The CDR3 runs from the conserved cysteine through the conserved F or W. D genes are given only for firm matches. Only some rows state a clone size, as once, few, many or a class for expanded clones.

CDR3aa: CASSVSSASEYNEQFF
CDR3nt: TGTGCCAGCAGCGTATCCAGCGCTTCAGAGTACAATGAGCAGTTCTTC
v_gene: TRBV9
j_gene: TRBJ2-1
abundance: .
d_gene: .

CDR3aa: CASSRDRAAQYF
CDR3nt: TGTGCCAGCAGCCGGGACAGGGCGGCGCAGTACTTC
v_gene: TRBV7-6
j_gene: TRBJ2-7
abundance: many
d_gene: TRBD1

CDR3aa: CASRLHGENTEAFF
CDR3nt: TGTGCCAGCAGATTACATGGGGAGAACACTGAAGCTTTCTTT
v_gene: TRBV12-3/TRBV12-4
j_gene: TRBJ1-1
abundance: many
d_gene: .

CDR3aa: CASSGAGANVLTF
CDR3nt: TGCGCCAGCAGTGGGGCTGGGGCCAACGTCCTGACTTTC
v_gene: TRBV5-1
j_gene: TRBJ2-6
abundance: few
d_gene: .

CDR3aa: CASSFNSNQETQYF
CDR3nt: TGCGCCAGCAGCTTTAACAGTAACCAAGAGACCCAGTACTTC
v_gene: TRBV5-1
j_gene: TRBJ2-5
abundance: many
d_gene: .

CDR3aa: CASSLVFGEGEGTEAFF
CDR3nt: TGCGCCAGCAGCTTGGTATTCGGCGAGGGGGAAGGTACTGAAGCTTTCTTT
v_gene: TRBV5-1
j_gene: TRBJ1-1
abundance: many
d_gene: .

CDR3aa: CASTLDTARSGYTF
CDR3nt: TGTGCCAGCACCTTGGACACAGCTAGATCTGGCTACACCTTC
v_gene: TRBV5-8
j_gene: TRBJ1-2
abundance: many
d_gene: .

CDR3aa: CASSPGDETQYF
CDR3nt: TGTGCCAGCAGCCCTGGGGACGAGACCCAGTACTTC
v_gene: TRBV12-3/TRBV12-4
j_gene: TRBJ2-5
abundance: many
d_gene: .

CDR3aa: CASSPPWTGANVLTF
CDR3nt: TGCGCCAGCAGCCCCCCTTGGACCGGGGCCAACGTCCTGACTTTC
v_gene: TRBV5-1
j_gene: TRBJ2-6
abundance: many
d_gene: .

CDR3aa: CASSSTPYEQYF
CDR3nt: TGTGCCAGCAGCTCGACCCCCTACGAGCAGTACTTC
v_gene: TRBV5-6
j_gene: TRBJ2-7
abundance: few
d_gene: .

CDR3aa: CASSGGLFNTEAFF
CDR3nt: TGTGCCAGCAGCGGGGGGCTTTTCAACACTGAAGCTTTCTTT
v_gene: TRBV7-8
j_gene: TRBJ1-1
abundance: few
d_gene: .

CDR3aa: CASSYGPSQETQYF
CDR3nt: TGTGCCAGCAGTTACGGGCCAAGCCAAGAGACCCAGTACTTC
v_gene: TRBV7-2
j_gene: TRBJ2-5
abundance: many
d_gene: .

CDR3aa: CASSPGLAGYEQYF
CDR3nt: TGTGCCAGCAGTCCGGGACTAGCGGGGTACGAGCAGTACTTC
v_gene: TRBV27
j_gene: TRBJ2-7
abundance: many
d_gene: TRBD2

CDR3aa: CASSVYSDSYEQYF
CDR3nt: TGTGCCAGCAGCGTATACAGTGATTCCTACGAGCAGTACTTC
v_gene: TRBV5-6
j_gene: TRBJ2-7
abundance: few
d_gene: .

CDR3aa: CASSSEGSLYNEQFF
CDR3nt: TGTGCCAGCAGCTCAGAGGGCAGTCTCTACAATGAGCAGTTCTTC
v_gene: TRBV7-2
j_gene: TRBJ2-1
abundance: many
d_gene: .

CDR3aa: CASRQTSGEREQFF
CDR3nt: TGTGCCAGCAGACAGACTAGCGGGGAGCGCGAGCAGTTCTTC
v_gene: TRBV7-2
j_gene: TRBJ2-1
abundance: many
d_gene: TRBD2

CDR3aa: CASSQADEKLFF
CDR3nt: TGTGCCAGCAGCCAGGCCGATGAAAAACTGTTTTTT
v_gene: TRBV3-1
j_gene: TRBJ1-4
abundance: many
d_gene: .

CDR3aa: CASSQDPRTSEQYF
CDR3nt: TGTGCCAGCAGCCAGGATCCGCGGACGAGCGAGCAGTACTTC
v_gene: TRBV3-1
j_gene: TRBJ2-7
abundance: few
d_gene: .

CDR3aa: CASSHGPPGEQYF
CDR3nt: TGTGCCAGCAGCCACGGGCCCCCGGGAGAGCAGTACTTC
v_gene: TRBV7-8
j_gene: TRBJ2-7
abundance: .
d_gene: .

CDR3aa: CASSQAVRGLFGYTF
CDR3nt: TGTGCCAGCAGCCAAGCGGTCAGGGGGCTTTTTGGCTACACCTTC
v_gene: TRBV3-1
j_gene: TRBJ1-2
abundance: many
d_gene: TRBD1

CDR3aa: CASRWDSGANVLTF
CDR3nt: TGTGCCAGCAGGTGGGACTCTGGGGCCAACGTCCTGACTTTC
v_gene: TRBV7-8
j_gene: TRBJ2-6
abundance: many
d_gene: .

CDR3aa: CASSLLGYEPQYF
CDR3nt: TGCGCCAGCAGCTTGCTAGGCTATGAACCCCAGTACTTC
v_gene: TRBV5-1
j_gene: TRBJ2-5
abundance: many
d_gene: .

CDR3aa: CASSLGDSSTDTQYF
CDR3nt: TGCGCCAGCAGCTTGGGAGACAGCAGCACAGATACGCAGTATTTT
v_gene: TRBV5-1
j_gene: TRBJ2-3
abundance: many
d_gene: .

CDR3aa: CASMTGVNTEAFF
CDR3nt: TGCGCCAGCATGACAGGGGTGAACACTGAAGCTTTCTTT
v_gene: TRBV10-2
j_gene: TRBJ1-1
abundance: many
d_gene: TRBD1

CDR3aa: CASSLDRGRQNEQFF
CDR3nt: TGCGCCAGCAGCTTGGACCGGGGGCGTCAAAATGAGCAGTTCTTC
v_gene: TRBV5-1
j_gene: TRBJ2-1
abundance: many
d_gene: .

CDR3aa: CASTLSPSGNTIYF
CDR3nt: TGTGCCAGCACTCTATCTCCATCTGGAAACACCATATATTTT
v_gene: TRBV7-8
j_gene: TRBJ1-3
abundance: many
d_gene: .

CDR3aa: CASSSTGPNQPQHF
CDR3nt: TGCGCCAGCAGTTCAACGGGACCCAATCAGCCCCAGCATTTT
v_gene: TRBV10-2
j_gene: TRBJ1-5
abundance: .
d_gene: .

CDR3aa: CASSLDTYEQYF
CDR3nt: TGCGCCAGCAGCTTGGACACCTACGAGCAGTACTTC
v_gene: TRBV5-1
j_gene: TRBJ2-7
abundance: many
d_gene: .

CDR3aa: CSARDSLSEAFF
CDR3nt: TGCAGTGCTAGAGATTCCTTGAGCGAAGCTTTCTTT
v_gene: TRBV20-1
j_gene: TRBJ1-1
abundance: few
d_gene: .

CDR3aa: CASRYRWDNSPLHF
CDR3nt: TGTGCCAGCAGATACAGGTGGGATAATTCACCCCTCCACTTT
v_gene: TRBV6-5
j_gene: TRBJ1-6
abundance: many
d_gene: .

CDR3aa: CASSLKGGIRNEQFF
CDR3nt: TGTGCCAGCAGTTTAAAGGGGGGGATACGTAATGAGCAGTTCTTC
v_gene: TRBV12-3/TRBV12-4
j_gene: TRBJ2-1
abundance: many
d_gene: .

CDR3aa: CASSQPGSDRTLSYEQYF
CDR3nt: TGCGCCAGCAGCCAACCGGGTTCAGACAGGACCTTATCCTACGAGCAGTACTTC
v_gene: TRBV5-1
j_gene: TRBJ2-7
abundance: many
d_gene: .

CDR3aa: CASSSGGQAGETQYF
CDR3nt: TGTGCCAGCAGCTCGGGCGGACAAGCCGGTGAGACCCAGTACTTC
v_gene: TRBV7-2
j_gene: TRBJ2-5
abundance: many
d_gene: .

CDR3aa: CASSIWTSYEQYF
CDR3nt: TGTGCCAGCAGCATCTGGACCTCCTACGAGCAGTACTTC
v_gene: TRBV7-2
j_gene: TRBJ2-7
abundance: .
d_gene: .

CDR3aa: CASSPPGASYEQYF
CDR3nt: TGCGCCAGCAGCCCTCCGGGGGCATCCTACGAGCAGTACTTC
v_gene: TRBV4-1
j_gene: TRBJ2-7
abundance: many
d_gene: .

CDR3aa: CASSQPGANTEAFF
CDR3nt: TGTGCCAGCAGCCAACCGGGGGCTAACACTGAAGCTTTCTTT
v_gene: TRBV14
j_gene: TRBJ1-1
abundance: many
d_gene: .

CDR3aa: CASIVGWDEAFF
CDR3nt: TGTGCCAGCATAGTCGGGTGGGATGAAGCTTTCTTT
v_gene: TRBV28
j_gene: TRBJ1-1
abundance: few
d_gene: .

CDR3aa: CAITAGQQNSPLHF
CDR3nt: TGTGCCATCACCGCGGGACAGCAAAATTCACCCCTCCACTTT
v_gene: TRBV10-3
j_gene: TRBJ1-6
abundance: many
d_gene: TRBD1

CDR3aa: CASSVGGQGTYEQYF
CDR3nt: TGTGCCAGCAGCGTAGGTGGACAGGGGACCTACGAGCAGTACTTC
v_gene: TRBV9
j_gene: TRBJ2-7
abundance: many
d_gene: TRBD1

CDR3aa: CASSSPYREGNIQYF
CDR3nt: TGTGCCAGCAGTTCCCCTTACAGGGAGGGAAACATTCAGTACTTC
v_gene: TRBV7-2
j_gene: TRBJ2-4
abundance: many
d_gene: .

CDR3aa: CASSLVVAGGSTDTQYF
CDR3nt: TGCGCCAGCAGCTTGGTGGTAGCGGGAGGGAGCACAGATACGCAGTATTTT
v_gene: TRBV5-1
j_gene: TRBJ2-3
abundance: many
d_gene: TRBD2

CDR3aa: CSVDLKGGNTGELFF
CDR3nt: TGCAGCGTTGACCTCAAGGGCGGGAACACCGGGGAGCTGTTTTTT
v_gene: TRBV29-1
j_gene: TRBJ2-2
abundance: many
d_gene: .

CDR3aa: CASSPSGAQGTDTQYF
CDR3nt: TGTGCCAGTAGTCCCTCTGGGGCGCAAGGCACAGATACGCAGTATTTT
v_gene: TRBV19
j_gene: TRBJ2-3
abundance: many
d_gene: .

CDR3aa: CSVRTSDHYEQYF
CDR3nt: TGCAGCGTAAGGACTAGCGACCACTACGAGCAGTACTTC
v_gene: TRBV29-1
j_gene: TRBJ2-7
abundance: few
d_gene: TRBD2

CDR3aa: CASSYSGTSGYSTDTQYF
CDR3nt: TGTGCCAGCAGTTACTCAGGGACTAGCGGGTACTCCACAGATACGCAGTATTTT
v_gene: TRBV6-5
j_gene: TRBJ2-3
abundance: many
d_gene: TRBD2

CDR3aa: CASSPGAGLSYEQYF
CDR3nt: TGTGCCAGCAGCCCTGGGGCTGGCCTTTCCTACGAGCAGTACTTC
v_gene: TRBV28
j_gene: TRBJ2-7
abundance: many
d_gene: .

CDR3aa: CASSLSGVGSKTYEQYF
CDR3nt: TGTGCCAGCAGTTTGTCGGGCGTGGGGTCCAAGACTTACGAGCAGTACTTC
v_gene: TRBV28
j_gene: TRBJ2-7
abundance: many
d_gene: .

CDR3aa: CASSPTAGTYEQYF
CDR3nt: TGTGCCAGCAGCCCCACTGCAGGTACCTACGAGCAGTACTTC
v_gene: TRBV25-1
j_gene: TRBJ2-7
abundance: many
d_gene: .

CDR3aa: CASSPRGADTQYF
CDR3nt: TGCGCCAGCAGCCCCCGAGGGGCAGATACGCAGTATTTT
v_gene: TRBV5-1
j_gene: TRBJ2-3
abundance: many
d_gene: .

CDR3aa: CSAPRESTEAFF
CDR3nt: TGCAGTGCTCCCAGGGAAAGCACTGAAGCTTTCTTT
v_gene: TRBV20-1
j_gene: TRBJ1-1
abundance: many
d_gene: .